This passage covers 23 T cell receptor beta chains from one sample sequenced in a study of Ad26.COV2.S vaccination and SARS-CoV-2 variants. This table comes from immunoSEQ multiplex PCR, and its TCRdb copy is limited to in-frame clones, with some not included. The repertoire holds approximately 350,000 clones, with roughly 84% as singletons. The treatment is: approximately 18 received Ad26.COV2.S at low or high dose, single or two shots; about 5 received placebo; per-sample allocation not given. Day 63 after the first vaccine or placebo injection was the time point for sampling. The material was peripheral blood, obtained in a trial of Ad26.COV2.S vaccine versus placebo. The receptor source for this set is a person between 18 and 65 years old who received the Ad26.COV2.S COVID-19 vaccine or a placebo.

V usage is TRBV7-2 and J usage is TRBJ2-3; TRBD1 agrees at 9 bases. V lost 5 bases and J lost 3; bases outside the gene matches: 6. The CDR3 is 15 residues long. Germline CDR1 is SGHTA and CDR2 is FQGNSA. The CDR3 is CASSGDRDGTDTQYF. The CDR3, as DNA: TGTGCCAGCAGCGGGGACAGGGACGGGACAGATACGCAGTATTTT.

The chain combines TRBV3-1 (or the pseudogene TRBV3-2) with TRBJ2-5; 8 bases are a match to TRBD1. Germline V lookup: CDR1 LGHDT, CDR2 YNNKEL (reference sequence). The V gene end was trimmed by 3 bases and the J gene end by 4 bases; junction bases not matched to a gene: 4. The CDR3 contains 14 residues. The DNA for the CDR3 is TGTGCCAGCAGCCACCGAGGGACAGGAGAGACCCAGTACTTC. Its protein product is CASSHRGTGETQYF.

The chain carries TRBV12-5 and TRBJ2-3; D not resolved. The V gene lost 7 bases and the J gene lost 6 bases, with 11 bases spanning the gap. Germline lookup yields CDR1 LGHNT and CDR2 FRNRAP. The CDR3 sequence is 12 residues long. The CDR3 DNA reads TGTGCTAGTGCCTCGACCCAGGATACGCAGTATTTT. Translated: CASASTQDTQYF.

The CDR3 sequence: CASSLRGPYTF. In DNA form, the CDR3 reads TGTGCCAGCAGCTTGAGGGGCCCCTACACCTTC. This chain links TRBV5-5 with TRBJ1-2, with D possibly TRBD1 on 5 matching bases. The CDR3 is 11 amino acids. Germline lookup yields CDR1 SGHKS and CDR2 YYEKEE (reference sequence). The V and J ends lost 1 base and 10 bases respectively, with 8 bases between them.

V gene TRBV7-3 combines with J gene TRBJ2-1; a weak D match, TRBD1 (6 bases). From germline, CDR1 is SGHTA and CDR2 FQGTGA. Trimming shortened V by 5 bases and J by 3 bases, and 14 bases separated the two germline ends. This CDR3 is built from 15 residues. The CDR3 bases are TGTGCCAGCAGCCCAGAAGGACAGCACTACAATGAGCAGTTCTTC. Translation gives CASSPEGQHYNEQFF. Full variable domain (remainder filled in from reference TRBV7-3 and TRBJ2-1): GAGVSQTPSNKVTEKGKYVELRCDPISGHTALYWYRQSLGQGPEFLIYFQGTGAADDSGLPNDRFFAVRPEGSVSTLKIQRTERGDSAVYLCASSPEGQHYNEQFFGPGTRLTVL.

The sample holds one count of this clone. The chain recombines TRBV5-1 with TRBJ2-5; the match to TRBD1 covers 8 bases. The CDR3 sequence is 14 residues long. Germline lookup yields CDR1 SGHRS and CDR2 YFSETQ. Trimming at V came to 2 bases and at J to 4 bases, leaving 4 bases not matched to a gene. This chain's CDR3 is CASSLLTGGETQYF. DNA for the CDR3: TGCGCCAGCAGCTTATTAACAGGGGGAGAGACCCAGTACTTC.

V gene TRBV7-3 combines with J gene TRBJ2-7; D assignment may be TRBD1 or TRBD2 (5 bases each). V lost 2 bases to trimming and J lost 0 bases, with 11 bases between them. CDR1 and CDR2 from the germline V gene are SGHTA and FQGTGA. The CDR3 consists of 15 residues. This CDR3 reads CASSLARGPSYEQYF. The CDR3 DNA follows: TGTGCCAGCAGCTTAGCACGGGGCCCCTCCTACGAGCAGTACTTC.

The chain is built from TRBV14 and TRBJ2-1; tentative D call: TRBD1 (5 bases). Deletions cut 3 bases from V and 8 bases from J, with 8 bases between. This CDR3 is built from 12 residues. Germline CDR1 reads SGHDN; CDR2 reads FVKESK. CDR3 coding DNA: TGTGCCAGCAGCCACCAGGGCTATGAGCAGTTCTTC. Its translation: CASSHQGYEQFF.

The gene calls are TRBV7-2 and TRBJ1-6, with TRBD1 matching over 10 bases. Germline CDR1 reads SGHTA; CDR2 reads FQGNSA. This CDR3 is 15 amino acids long. V was clipped by 5 bases and J by 7 bases; unmatched bases: 5. DNA of the CDR3: TGTGCCAGCAGCGCGCAGGGACAGGGGAATTCACCCCTCCACTTT. Protein: CASSAQGQGNSPLHF.

The chain uses TRBV14 and TRBJ1-1, with D tentatively TRBD1 (6 bases). V was trimmed by 1 base and J by 1 base, leaving 16 bases between them. The CDR3 length is 17 residues. Per germline, CDR1 SGHDN and CDR2 FVKESK. In DNA, the CDR3 is TGTGCCAGCAGCCAAGTAGGTAGACGGGGGGCGAACACTGAAGCTTTCTTT. It yields the protein CASSQVGRRGANTEAFF.

The V gene is TRBV30, the J gene TRBJ2-1, with no clear D. The CDR3 has 13 amino acids. The V gene lost 2 bases and the J gene lost 0 bases, with 5 bases spanning the gap. Per germline, CDR1 GTSNPN and CDR2 SVGIG (reference sequence). The CDR3 loop reads CAWSPYSYNEQFF. CDR3 DNA sequence: TGTGCCTGGAGTCCTTACTCCTACAATGAGCAGTTCTTC.

A few counts support this clone. V is TRBV6-5 and J is TRBJ1-2, with D possibly matching TRBD1 (5 bases). The germline V gene encodes CDR1 MNHEY and CDR2 SVGAGI. Trimming stripped 6 bases from V and 6 bases from J, with 14 bases between. The CDR3 is 13 amino acids. This chain's CDR3 is CASRTQRGDGYTF. CDR3 in DNA: TGTGCCAGCAGAACACAGAGGGGTGATGGCTACACCTTC.

This chain uses TRBV19 with TRBJ2-7; 7 bases map to TRBD2. Germline V gene lookup returns CDR1 LNHDA and CDR2 SQIVND (reference sequence). The V segment lost 6 bases and the J segment 1 base; nucleotides outside the gene matches: 6. The CDR3 is 14 residues long. CDR3 residues: CASRASGESYEQYF. The CDR3, as DNA: TGTGCCAGTAGAGCGAGCGGGGAATCCTACGAGCAGTACTTC.

The genes are TRBV7-9 and TRBJ1-6; TRBD1 might be the D (5 bases). The CDR3 is 14 residues long. V was clipped by 3 bases and J by 7 bases, with 10 bases between them. Germline V gives CDR1 SEHNR, CDR2 FQNEAQ (reference sequence). For the CDR3, the DNA is TGTGCCAGCAGCTTCTTGACAGCAAATTCACCCCTCCACTTT. Its translation is CASSFLTANSPLHF.

The chain couples TRBV6-5 to TRBJ1-4; no firm D call. Between the trimmed V and J ends, which lost 6 bases and 5 bases, there was a span of 10 bases. The CDR3 sequence is 13 residues long. Germline V gene lookup returns CDR1 MNHEY and CDR2 SVGAGI. CDR3 loop: CASRYSPNEKLFF. In nucleotides, the CDR3 is TGTGCCAGCAGATACAGCCCGAATGAAAAACTGTTTTTT.

This chain joins TRBV7-2 and TRBJ2-3, with 11 nucleotides matching TRBD2. The CDR3 runs to 18 residues. CDR1 is SGHTA, CDR2 FQGNSA, per germline. The V and J ends lost 0 bases and 1 base, in that order; junction bases with no gene match: 6. Here the CDR3 reads CASSLAVIAGGGTDTQYF. The CDR3 DNA reads as TGTGCCAGCAGCTTAGCGGTAATAGCGGGGGGGGGCACAGATACGCAGTATTTT.

The chain carries TRBV7-3 and TRBJ2-1; no definite D call. Trimming took off 5 bases at V and 10 bases at J, with 12 bases between the two ends. This CDR3 spans 12 amino acids. The V gene's germline CDR1 is SGHTA and CDR2 FQGTGA. Here the CDR3 DNA reads TGTGCCAGCAGCCCGGACGGTGCCGAGCAGTTCTTC. Translated: CASSPDGAEQFF.

This rearrangement joins TRBV7-3 to TRBJ2-3; D call uncertain. Germline V gene lookup returns CDR1 SGHTA and CDR2 FQGTGA. Trimming stripped 5 bases from V and 5 bases from J, with 11 bases between. This CDR3 is built from 13 residues. Here the CDR3 DNA reads TGTGCCAGCAGCCCCAACACGGGAGATACGCAGTATTTT. This codes for CASSPNTGDTQYF. The full variable domain, rest sourced from reference TRBV7-3 and TRBJ2-3, is GAGVSQTPSNKVTEKGKYVELRCDPISGHTALYWYRQSLGQGPEFLIYFQGTGAADDSGLPNDRFFAVRPEGSVSTLKIQRTERGDSAVYLCASSPNTGDTQYFGPGTRLTVL.

J is TRBJ2-1 and V is TRBV7-3, with 11 bases lining up with TRBD2. V shed 1 base and J 6 bases; nucleotides not matched to a gene: 5. The CDR3 contains 16 residues. Germline loops: CDR1 SGHTA, CDR2 FQGTGA. This chain's CDR3 is CASSLKPGLAGNEQFF. DNA for the CDR3: TGTGCCAGCAGCTTAAAACCAGGACTAGCGGGCAATGAGCAGTTCTTC.

The gene calls are TRBV10-3 and TRBJ1-6; D is unresolved. Germline V lookup: CDR1 ENHRY, CDR2 SYGVKD. Trimming pared 7 bases from V and 7 bases from J, leaving 14 bases between. The CDR3 length is 14 residues. CDR3 DNA sequence: TGTGCCATCATCGAGACATTGGGCAATTCACCCCTCCACTTT. Encoded protein: CAIIETLGNSPLHF.

This chain links TRBV5-4 with TRBJ1-1; perhaps TRBD1 as D (5 bases). CDR1 SGHNT and CDR2 YYREEE come from the germline V gene (reference sequence). CDR3 size: 12 residues. Between the trimmed V and J ends, which lost 4 bases and 4 bases, there was a span of 8 bases. This chain's CDR3 is CASSKTATEAFF. The CDR3 DNA follows: TGTGCCAGCAGCAAGACAGCCACTGAAGCTTTCTTT.

About this clone itself: This sample includes further DNA sequences coding for the same CDR3. The genes are TRBV6-2 or TRBV6-3 and TRBJ2-7; D remains ambiguous. This CDR3 region has 12 residues. Per the germline V gene, CDR1 is MNHEY and CDR2 is SVGEGT. The V and J ends lost 6 bases and 3 bases respectively, with 9 bases between them. The CDR3 loop reads CASSPGLYEQYF. The CDR3 nucleotides read TGTGCCAGCAGCCCCGGGCTCTACGAGCAGTACTTC.

The chain combines TRBV9 with TRBJ1-5; possible D gene TRBD1, 5 bases. This CDR3 region has 14 residues. V lost 0 bases, J lost 7 bases, and 11 bases lay in between. Per the germline V gene, CDR1 is SGDLS and CDR2 is YYNGEE. CDR3 coding DNA: TGTGCCAGCAGCGTAGGTGGGGCCGCCCAGCCCCAGCATTTT. Amino acids: CASSVGGAAQPQHF.